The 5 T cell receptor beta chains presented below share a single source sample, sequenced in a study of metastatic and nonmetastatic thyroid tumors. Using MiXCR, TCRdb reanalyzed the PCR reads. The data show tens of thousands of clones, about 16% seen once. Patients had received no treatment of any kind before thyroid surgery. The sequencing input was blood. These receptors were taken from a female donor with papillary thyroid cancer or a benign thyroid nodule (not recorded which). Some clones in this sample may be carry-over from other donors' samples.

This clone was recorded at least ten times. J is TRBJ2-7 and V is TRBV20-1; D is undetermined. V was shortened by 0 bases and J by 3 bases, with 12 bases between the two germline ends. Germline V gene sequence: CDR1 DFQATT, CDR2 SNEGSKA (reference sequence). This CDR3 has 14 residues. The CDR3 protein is CSARDNGPLYEQYF. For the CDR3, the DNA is TGCAGTGCTAGAGATAACGGACCTCTCTACGAGCAGTACTTC.

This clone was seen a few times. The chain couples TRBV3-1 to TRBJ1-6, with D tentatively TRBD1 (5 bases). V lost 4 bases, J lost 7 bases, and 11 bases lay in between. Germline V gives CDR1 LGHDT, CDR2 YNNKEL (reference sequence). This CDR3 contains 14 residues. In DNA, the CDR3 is TGTGCCAGCAGCCCCAGGGTTGGGAATTCACCCCTCCACTTT. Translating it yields CASSPRVGNSPLHF.

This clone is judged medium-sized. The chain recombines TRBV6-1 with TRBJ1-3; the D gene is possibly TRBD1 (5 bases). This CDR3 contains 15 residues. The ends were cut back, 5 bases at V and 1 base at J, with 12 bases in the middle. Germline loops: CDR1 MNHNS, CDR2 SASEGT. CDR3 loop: CASSRLWGSGNTIYF. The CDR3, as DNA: TGTGCCAGCAGTCGACTCTGGGGGTCTGGAAACACCATATATTTT.

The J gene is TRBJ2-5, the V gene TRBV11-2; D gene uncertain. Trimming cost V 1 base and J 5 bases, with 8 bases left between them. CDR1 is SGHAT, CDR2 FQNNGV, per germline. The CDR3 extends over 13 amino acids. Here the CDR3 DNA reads TGTGCCAGCAGCTTAGCGGGTTTTGAGACCCAGTACTTC. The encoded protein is CASSLAGFETQYF.

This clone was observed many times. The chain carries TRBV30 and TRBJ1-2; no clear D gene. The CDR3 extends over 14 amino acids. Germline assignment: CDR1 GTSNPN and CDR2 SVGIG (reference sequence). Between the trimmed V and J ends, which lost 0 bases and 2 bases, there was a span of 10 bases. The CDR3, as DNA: TGTGCCTGGAGTGTACGGAAGAGAAACTATGGCTACACCTTC. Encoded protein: CAWSVRKRNYGYTF.